This T cell receptor (beta chain) was recorded in a study of blood T cells in healthy people across ages. Study-wide results and caveats: Estimates of diversity drawn from one million T cells were considered underestimates.

This clonotype was detected only a few times. Its antigen remains unknown. A second PCR, run for roughly 7 to 11 cycles, used a sample-barcoded 5' primer plus a J-beta primer mix. TCRdb passed the 5' RACE reads through MiXCR, listing each CDR3 protein once. The table includes around 1,000,000 distinct CDR3 sequences, around 27% detected once. CDR1 is MNHEY and CDR2 is SMNVEV in the germline V gene (reference sequence). Trimming removed 4 bases at V and 6 bases at J, with 10 bases between. This CDR3 has 13 residues. These data were also filed under a second study, of T cells of mothers and their children.

This TCR came from a girl aged 2 to 9 in good health. The sequencing input was blood. The chain uses TRBV27 and TRBJ1-5; D call uncertain. CDR3 sequence reads: CASSWVAGQPQHF. As DNA, the CDR3 is TGTGCCAGCAGTTGGGTTGCGGGTCAGCCCCAGCATTTT.